The next 7 T cell receptor beta chains were all read from a single sample in a study of blood T cells in healthy people across ages. A second about 7 to 12 cycle PCR used barcoded and J-beta primers. TCRdb itself ran the 5' RACE reads through MiXCR, one entry per CDR3 protein. The sample lists hundreds of thousands of distinct CDR3 sequences, around 24% occurring once. These data also featured in a second study, about T cells of mothers and their children.

Sequencing used blood. These receptors were obtained from a boy aged 5-17 years in good health.

This clonotype showed up just a few times. V is TRBV14 and J is TRBJ1-4, with D maybe TRBD1 (5 bases). V dropped 2 bases and J dropped 0 bases, with 19 bases sitting between them. The CDR3 is 19 residues long. Germline V gene data show CDR1 as SGHDN and CDR2 as FVKESK. The chain's CDR3 is CASSQRSGRWSATNEKLFF. The CDR3 DNA reads TGTGCCAGCAGCCAAAGGTCAGGGAGATGGTCGGCAACTAATGAAAAACTGTTTTTT.

At least ten counts were recorded for this clonotype. The chain employs TRBV24-1 and TRBJ2-1; 8 bases map to TRBD1. Trimming cost V 4 bases and J 12 bases; bases outside gene matches: 4. There are 12 residues in the CDR3. Looked up from germline, CDR1 is KGHDR and CDR2 is SFDVKD. The CDR3, as DNA: TGTGCCACCAGTGACTATGGACAGGGGCAGTTCTTC. This sequence encodes CATSDYGQGQFF.

The chain combines TRBV5-6 with TRBJ2-5, with D possibly being TRBD2 (5 bases). V lost 1 base to trimming and J lost 4 bases, with 11 bases between them. Germline CDR1 SGHDT, CDR2 YYEEEE. The CDR3 consists of 14 residues. The CDR3 DNA reads TGTGCCAGCAGCTTGAGACTGGGGAGAGAGACCCAGTACTTC. Translated: CASSLRLGRETQYF.

The chain uses TRBV2 and TRBJ2-7; no clear D. This CDR3 contains 15 residues. V lost 2 bases and J 4 bases, leaving 15 bases between the germline ends. CDR1 and CDR2 from the germline V gene are SNHLY and FYNNEI. This chain's CDR3 is CASSEYWGGVYEQYF. The CDR3, as DNA: TGTGCCAGCAGTGAATATTGGGGTGGGGTATACGAGCAGTACTTC.

The chain has TRBV20-1 and TRBJ2-7; tentative D call: TRBD2 (5 bases). The CDR3 is made up of 14 amino acids. Trimming left V 6 bases short and J 0 bases short, with 15 bases between. CDR1 and CDR2 from the germline V gene are DFQATT and SNEGSKA (reference sequence). The CDR3 nucleotides are TGCAGTGCCCTGGCGAGGGAGCGCTCCTACGAGCAGTACTTC. It encodes CSALARERSYEQYF.

This clonotype showed up many times. J is TRBJ2-1 and V is TRBV4-3, with 9 bases aligning to TRBD1. CDR1 is LGHNA, CDR2 YSLEER, per germline. V shed 1 base and J 7 bases; nucleotides not matched to a gene: 8. The CDR3 is made up of 16 amino acids. Here the CDR3 DNA reads TGCGCCAGCAGCCAAGGCGGATACAGGGGGCTGAATGAGCAGTTCTTC. It yields the protein CASSQGGYRGLNEQFF.

The V call is TRBV29-1, the J call TRBJ2-5; no clear D gene. The J call is uncertain, as TRBJ2-7 better fits the DNA end. The CDR3 consists of 11 residues. The germline CDR1 and CDR2 sequences are SQVTM and ANQGSEA. The CDR3 reads CSVGELHEQYF. CDR3 nucleotide sequence: TGCAGCGTTGGCGAGCTCCACGAGCAGTACTTC.